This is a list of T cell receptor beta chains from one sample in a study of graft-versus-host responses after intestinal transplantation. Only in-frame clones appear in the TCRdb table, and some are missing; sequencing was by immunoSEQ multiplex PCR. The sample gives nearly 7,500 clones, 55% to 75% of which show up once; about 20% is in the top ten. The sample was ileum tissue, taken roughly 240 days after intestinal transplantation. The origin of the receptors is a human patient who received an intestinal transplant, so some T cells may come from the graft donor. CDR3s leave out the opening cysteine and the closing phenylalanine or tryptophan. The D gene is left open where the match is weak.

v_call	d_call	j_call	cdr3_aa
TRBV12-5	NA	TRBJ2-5	ASGLEYGYQETQY
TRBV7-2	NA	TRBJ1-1	ASSLDIAANTEAF
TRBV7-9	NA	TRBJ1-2	ASTQNGGPANYGYT
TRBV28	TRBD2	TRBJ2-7	ASSLRDASSGSTDYEQY
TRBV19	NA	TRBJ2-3	ASKRGARENTQY
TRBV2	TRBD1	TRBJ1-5	ASSQRPGQGVEQPQH
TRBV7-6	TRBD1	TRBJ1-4	ASRPGQGALEKLF
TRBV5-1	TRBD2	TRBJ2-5	ASSPPSGGGQETQY
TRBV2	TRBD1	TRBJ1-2	ASSEEVYGDRGIANYGYT
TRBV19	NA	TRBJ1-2	ASSIGLGGNYGYT
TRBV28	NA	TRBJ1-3	ASSFGVTGNTIY
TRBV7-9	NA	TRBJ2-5	ASSFQETQY
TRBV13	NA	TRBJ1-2	ASSLGSQGDRGYT
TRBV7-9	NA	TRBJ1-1	ASSFEGNTEAF
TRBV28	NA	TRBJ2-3	ASSTPSSLGPDTQY
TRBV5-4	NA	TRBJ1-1	ASSVAGEIEAF
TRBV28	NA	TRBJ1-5	ASTPLGGNRQPQH
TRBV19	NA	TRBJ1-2	ASSLSERSYGYT
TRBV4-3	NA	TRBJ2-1	ASSQVLQGSYNEQF